Listed here are 27 T cell receptor beta chains from one sample, sequenced in a study of blood T cell repertoires in COVID-19. This table comes from immunoSEQ multiplex PCR, and its TCRdb copy is limited to in-frame clones, with some not included. The sample holds approximately 120,000 clones; over 75% are singletons and the top ten take 6.6%. The sample was peripheral blood. These receptors all come from a woman in her forties or fifties with acute or convalescent COVID-19.

The sample holds one count of this clone. Other DNA variants within this sample encode the same CDR3. The CDR3 DNA reads as TGTGCCAGCTCACCAGGCGGACAGGGAGTTTATCAGCCCCAGCATTTT. Translated, it gives CASSPGGQGVYQPQHF. J is TRBJ1-5 and V is TRBV18; 8 bases are shared with TRBD1. The J segment lost 5 bases and the V segment lost 2 bases, leaving 8 bases of the junction unmatched. CDR1 and CDR2 (germline): KGHSH, LQKENI. The CDR3 consists of 16 residues.

This clone came up many times. V usage is TRBV6-5 and J usage is TRBJ1-1; D possibly corresponds to TRBD1 (6 bases). Germline CDR1 MNHEY, CDR2 SVGAGI. Trimming took 7 bases from V and 0 from J, leaving 12 bases between them. The CDR3 is made up of 14 amino acids. The chain's CDR3 is CASKKGVVNTEAFF. For the CDR3, the DNA is TGTGCCAGCAAAAAGGGGGTAGTGAACACTGAAGCTTTCTTT.

The V gene is TRBV29-1, the J gene TRBJ1-1; tentatively, D is TRBD1 (5 bases). CDR3 length: 12 residues. With 7 bases removed from V and 5 bases from J, the gap between germline ends came to 14 bases. Germline V gene sequence: CDR1 SQVTM, CDR2 ANQGSEA. CDR3 loop: CSAYRGGTEAFF. DNA for the CDR3: TGCAGCGCTTATCGGGGGGGGACTGAAGCTTTCTTT.

The chain employs TRBV9 and TRBJ1-2; no definite D call. The V gene lost 3 bases and the J gene lost 4 bases, with 10 bases spanning the gap. The germline V gene has CDR1 SGDLS and CDR2 YYNGEE. CDR3 size: 13 residues. Here the CDR3 DNA reads TGTGCCAGCAGCGGTCCGGGGATCTATGGCTACACCTTC. Translated: CASSGPGIYGYTF.

The chain recombines TRBV7-2 with TRBJ2-3; 7 nucleotides match TRBD1. The V gene's germline CDR1 is SGHTA and CDR2 FQGNSA. The V and J ends lost 5 bases and 5 bases, in that order; junction bases with no gene match: 10. There are 15 residues in the CDR3. The CDR3 sequence is CASSLFGQAGDTQYF. CDR3 nucleotide sequence: TGTGCCAGCAGCCTTTTCGGACAGGCAGGAGATACGCAGTATTTT.

V usage is TRBV19 and J usage is TRBJ2-7; unclear D gene. This CDR3 contains 13 residues. V gave up 5 bases and J gave up 2 bases, with 10 bases separating them. CDR1 is LNHDA, CDR2 SQIVND, per germline (reference sequence). CDR3 sequence reads: CASSSISPYEQYF. The CDR3 DNA is TGTGCCAGTAGTTCCATAAGCCCCTACGAGCAGTACTTC.

V usage is TRBV30 and J usage is TRBJ1-4, with TRBD1 identical over 7 bases. The length of the CDR3 is 16 residues. V shed 3 bases, J shed 6 bases, and the junction held 13 bases outside the gene matches. CDR1 and CDR2 (germline): GTSNPN, SVGIG (reference sequence). The CDR3 coding sequence is TGTGCCTGGAGCAGCTATACCGGGACAGACGATGAAAAACTGTTTTTT. It encodes CAWSSYTGTDDEKLFF.

The chain uses TRBV12-3 or TRBV12-4 and TRBJ2-2; no clear D. Deletions cut 3 bases from V and 5 bases from J, with 4 bases between. The CDR3 runs to 12 residues. The CDR3 protein is CASSFRTGELFF. The CDR3 DNA reads TGTGCCAGCAGTTTCCGGACCGGGGAGCTGTTTTTT.

The rearrangement joins TRBV5-1 to TRBJ2-3; maybe TRBD1 (5 bases). The CDR3 runs 14 residues. Germline loops: CDR1 SGHRS, CDR2 YFSETQ. V was trimmed by 6 bases and J by 6 bases, leaving 17 bases between them. CDR3 amino acids: CASTPRGSTDTQYF. The CDR3 bases are TGCGCCAGCACCCCAAGGGGTTCCACTGATACGCAGTATTTT. Together with reference TRBV5-1 and TRBJ2-3, the CDR3 gives the full variable domain: KAGVTQTPRYLIKTRGQQVTLSCSPISGHRSVSWYQQTPGQGLQFLFEYFSETQRNKGNFPGRFSGRQFSNSRSEMNVSTLELGDSALYLCASTPRGSTDTQYFGPGTRLTVL.

This clone has just a few counts. V is TRBV5-6 and J is TRBJ2-4, with a possible D match to TRBD2 (5 bases). Trimming took off 3 bases at V and 9 bases at J, with 19 bases between the two ends. The CDR3 totals 15 residues. Per germline, CDR1 SGHDT and CDR2 YYEEEE. CDR3 sequence reads: CASSSRIGLASIQYF. The CDR3 nucleotides are TGTGCCAGCAGCTCCCGAATAGGGCTAGCTTCCATTCAGTACTTC.

The chain uses TRBV7-9 and TRBJ2-1, with a weak D call TRBD1 (6 bases). V lost 5 bases to trimming and J lost 1 base, with 12 bases between them. Germline V gene lookup returns CDR1 SEHNR and CDR2 FQNEAQ (reference sequence). This CDR3 is 15 amino acids long. The chain's CDR3 is CASSPRGGSYNEQFF. Written as DNA, the CDR3 is TGTGCCAGCAGCCCCAGGGGTGGATCCTACAATGAGCAGTTCTTC.

The chain couples TRBV28 to TRBJ1-1; TRBD1 agrees at 7 bases. CDR1 is MDHEN, CDR2 SYDVKM, per germline. This CDR3 contains 14 residues. Trimming cost V 5 bases and J 5 bases; bases outside gene matches: 8. This chain's CDR3 is CASSLQGYGTEAFF. In DNA, the CDR3 is TGTGCCAGCAGTCTACAGGGGTATGGGACTGAAGCTTTCTTT.

This chain joins TRBV5-1 and TRBJ2-3, with TRBD2 matching 14 bases. The CDR3 has 17 residues. Trimming at V came to 5 bases and at J to 2 bases, leaving 7 bases not matched to a gene. Germline CDR1 SGHRS, CDR2 YFSETQ. The CDR3 nucleotides are TGCGCCAGCAGTCCGGGACTAGCGGGGGTTCCCACAGATACGCAGTATTTT. Residues: CASSPGLAGVPTDTQYF.

V is TRBV2 and J is TRBJ1-4; D is unresolved. V lost 4 bases, J lost 6 bases, and 3 bases lay in between. Germline CDR1 and CDR2: SNHLY and FYNNEI. The CDR3 length is 11 residues. The CDR3 spells CASSAYEKLFF. The CDR3 DNA reads TGTGCCAGCAGTGCTTATGAAAAACTGTTTTTT.

This clone has a single count. DNA of the CDR3: TGTGCCAGCAGTCGACAGGGAGGAGGCTACGAGCAGTACTTC. It is translated as CASSRQGGGYEQYF. V is TRBV6-6 and J is TRBJ2-7; D perhaps matches TRBD1 (7 bases). The V gene lost 5 bases and the J gene lost 3 bases, with 14 bases spanning the gap. The CDR3 runs to 14 residues. Germline V gene lookup returns CDR1 MNHNY and CDR2 SVGAGI (reference sequence).

The chain uses TRBV11-3 and TRBJ2-1; 13 nucleotides match TRBD2. Germline CDR1 is SGHNT and CDR2 is YENEEA. Trimming at V came to 5 bases and at J to 6 bases, leaving 7 bases not matched to a gene. There are 16 residues in the CDR3. CDR3 coding DNA: TGTGCCAGCAGCCCGACCGGGACTAGCGGGGCCAATGAGCAGTTCTTC. Its protein product is CASSPTGTSGANEQFF.

The J gene is TRBJ2-2, the V gene TRBV19; unclear D gene. V was cut by 3 bases and J by 4 bases, with 12 bases left in between. Germline V gene lookup returns CDR1 LNHDA and CDR2 SQIVND (reference sequence). The CDR3 sequence is 15 residues long. The CDR3 sequence is CASSMTPTGTGELFF. The DNA of the CDR3 is TGTGCCAGTAGTATGACCCCAACGGGCACCGGGGAGCTGTTTTTT.

This clone was found once. The chain recombines TRBV28 with TRBJ1-2; D call uncertain. The germline V gene encodes CDR1 MDHEN and CDR2 SYDVKM. This CDR3 contains 14 residues. Trimming shortened V by 8 bases and J by 1 base, and 14 bases separated the two germline ends. CDR3 sequence: CASGKSGGNYGYTF. In nucleotides, the CDR3 is TGTGCCAGCGGGAAGTCAGGAGGTAACTATGGCTACACCTTC.

The V and J genes are TRBV27 and TRBJ1-5; no reliable D call. Trimming removed 4 bases at V and 7 bases at J, with 14 bases between. Germline CDR1 reads MNHEY; CDR2 reads SMNVEV (reference sequence). This CDR3 has 14 residues. The DNA for the CDR3 is TGTGCCAGCAGTTCCTGGAGGTCGGGACAGCCCCAGCATTTT. This encodes CASSSWRSGQPQHF.

This clone is labeled as medium-sized. The chain employs TRBV5-1 and TRBJ1-3, with a weak D call TRBD1 (5 bases). Trimming pared 0 bases from V and 1 base from J, leaving 11 bases between. This CDR3 has 16 amino acids. Per germline, CDR1 SGHRS and CDR2 YFSETQ. DNA for the CDR3: TGCGCCAGCAGCTTGGCCCCCCAGGGTTCTGGAAACACCATATATTTT. Translation gives CASSLAPQGSGNTIYF.

The chain employs TRBV5-1 and TRBJ1-3; a possible D gene is TRBD1 (5 bases). V lost 4 bases, J lost 1 base, and 15 bases lay in between. Germline V gene sequence: CDR1 SGHRS, CDR2 YFSETQ. This CDR3 is built from 16 residues. The CDR3 loop is CASSPAGPGSGNTIYF. CDR3 sequence (DNA): TGCGCCAGCAGCCCAGCGGGGCCGGGTTCTGGAAACACCATATATTTT.

The chain employs TRBV19 and TRBJ1-5; 10 nucleotides line up with TRBD1. Germline assignment: CDR1 LNHDA and CDR2 SQIVND (reference sequence). The CDR3 is 15 amino acids. Losses at the gene ends were 11 bases for V and 6 bases for J; bases not matched to a gene: 13. CDR3 in amino acids: CAADRGPSRGQPQHF. The CDR3 nucleotides are TGTGCCGCTGACAGGGGGCCTTCAAGGGGTCAGCCCCAGCATTTT.

The chain is built from TRBV11-2 and TRBJ1-1; TRBD1 aligns across 10 bases. V was clipped by 5 bases and J by 6 bases; unmatched bases: 6. In germline, CDR1 is SGHAT, CDR2 FQNNGV. CDR3 length: 14 amino acids. In DNA, the CDR3 is TGTGCCAGCAGCAAGGGACAGGGGAGAGCTGAAGCTTTCTTT. Protein product: CASSKGQGRAEAFF.

This clone was counted a few times. The chain recombines TRBV6-1 with TRBJ1-2; a weak D match, TRBD1 (5 bases). Trimming removed 1 base from V and 4 bases from J, with 19 bases in between. The CDR3 consists of 17 residues. CDR1 and CDR2 (germline): MNHNS, SASEGT. In DNA form, the CDR3 reads TGTGCCAGCAGTGAAGGGGAAATGGGGGGTTCGATCTATGGCTACACCTTC. It codes for CASSEGEMGGSIYGYTF.

The J gene is TRBJ1-5, the V gene TRBV5-6; maybe TRBD1 (6 bases). CDR3 length: 15 amino acids. The germline gives CDR1 SGHDT, CDR2 YYEEEE. The V gene lost 2 bases and the J gene lost 3 bases, with 12 bases spanning the gap. The CDR3 is CASSFRQAFNQPQHF. The CDR3, as DNA: TGTGCCAGCAGCTTCCGACAGGCCTTCAATCAGCCCCAGCATTTT. Based on the CDR3 plus reference TRBV5-6 and TRBJ1-5, the full variable domain is DAGVTQSPTHLIKTRGQQVTLRCSPKSGHDTVSWYQQALGQGPQFIFQYYEEEERQRGNFPDRFSGHQFPNYSSELNVNALLLGDSALYLCASSFRQAFNQPQHFGDGTRLSIL.

This sequence joins TRBV28 and TRBJ2-2; D ambiguous. Germline CDR1 and CDR2: MDHEN and SYDVKM. The CDR3 contains 13 residues. Trimming shortened V by 4 bases and J by 1 base, and 4 bases separated the two germline ends. The chain's CDR3 is CASSSQNTGELFF. As DNA, the CDR3 is TGTGCCAGCAGTTCCCAGAACACCGGGGAGCTGTTTTTT.

The chain recombines TRBV19 with TRBJ1-2, with TRBD1 identical over 9 bases. This CDR3 is built from 15 residues. V shed 5 bases and J 5 bases; nucleotides not matched to a gene: 9. Germline lookup yields CDR1 LNHDA and CDR2 SQIVND (reference sequence). CDR3 loop: CASSARDRAGYGYTF. The CDR3 bases are TGTGCCAGTAGTGCCCGGGACAGGGCGGGGTATGGCTACACCTTC.